These 19 T cell receptor beta chains originate from one sample sequenced in a study of response to subunit inactivated influenza vaccine. MiXCR, run by TCRdb on the RT-PCR reads, gives a single entry per CDR3 protein. The repertoire holds about 530,000 distinct CDR3 sequences, with about an eighth as singletons. Sample: PBMCs from blood, taken roughly 46 days after vaccination. All receptors derive from a man aged 45-60 years who received an inactivated influenza vaccine.

This clonotype was picked up many times. The gene calls are TRBV19 and TRBJ1-2; 8 nucleotides match TRBD1. This CDR3 has 15 amino acids. With V trimmed by 3 bases and J by 0 bases, 3 bases remained unmatched. Germline V gene data show CDR1 as LNHDA and CDR2 as SQIVND (reference sequence). The CDR3 here is CASSMGQASNYGYTF. DNA of the CDR3: TGTGCCAGTAGTATGGGACAGGCGTCTAACTATGGCTACACCTTC.

This clonotype showed up many times. The chain joins TRBV10-3 to TRBJ2-1, with 7 bases that match TRBD2. The CDR3 consists of 13 residues. Trimming at V came to 7 bases and at J to 8 bases, leaving 8 bases not matched to a gene. Per germline, CDR1 ENHRY and CDR2 SYGVKD. The CDR3 loop is CAIKAGVEDEQFF. Here the CDR3 DNA reads TGTGCCATCAAGGCGGGAGTCGAGGATGAGCAGTTCTTC.

This clonotype was seen only a few times. The rearrangement uses TRBV24-1 and TRBJ1-2; 10 nucleotides align to TRBD1. The CDR3 is made up of 16 amino acids. The J segment lost 6 bases and the V segment lost 4 bases, leaving 10 bases of the junction unmatched. Germline CDR1 KGHDR, CDR2 SFDVKD. The CDR3 DNA reads TGTGCCACCAGTGACTCCACCCCGGGACAGGGGAATGGCTACACCTTC. Its translation is CATSDSTPGQGNGYTF.

The chain combines TRBV5-1 with TRBJ1-6; D remains unclear. This CDR3 is 15 amino acids long. Deletions cut 0 bases from V and 9 bases from J, with 13 bases between. The germline gives CDR1 SGHRS, CDR2 YFSETQ. CDR3 region: CASSLDPDAGSPLHF. The CDR3 bases are TGCGCCAGCAGCTTGGACCCAGACGCAGGTTCACCCCTCCACTTT. Full variable domain (outside the CDR3, taken from reference TRBV5-1 and TRBJ1-6): KAGVTQTPRYLIKTRGQQVTLSCSPISGHRSVSWYQQTPGQGLQFLFEYFSETQRNKGNFPGRFSGRQFSNSRSEMNVSTLELGDSALYLCASSLDPDAGSPLHFGNGTRLTVT.

This rearrangement joins TRBV28 to TRBJ1-4; D gene uncertain. Trimming left V 5 bases short and J 5 bases short, with 18 bases between. In germline, CDR1 is MDHEN, CDR2 SYDVKM. This CDR3 region has 16 residues. CDR3: CASSPRGRPKNEKLFF. The CDR3 DNA sequence: TGTGCCAGCAGTCCCCGAGGACGCCCAAAAAATGAAAAACTGTTTTTT.

The gene calls are TRBV7-9 and TRBJ1-3, with TRBD1 identical over 10 bases. The CDR3 is made up of 16 amino acids. J lost 4 bases, V lost 5 bases, and 8 bases had no gene match. From germline, CDR1 is SEHNR and CDR2 FQNEAQ (reference sequence). CDR3 nucleotide sequence: TGTGCCAGCAGCACCTGGGACAGGGGCAGGGGAAACACCATATATTTT. This encodes CASSTWDRGRGNTIYF.

This clonotype was recorded a few times. The V and J genes are TRBV24-1 and TRBJ2-5, with D possibly matching TRBD1 (6 bases). CDR3 length equals 14 residues. Trimming pared 5 bases from V and 5 bases from J, leaving 14 bases between. Germline CDR1 and CDR2: KGHDR and SFDVKD. CDR3 region: CATSGRDIMETQYF. CDR3 DNA: TGTGCCACCAGTGGCCGGGACATAATGGAGACCCAGTACTTC.

The chain joins TRBV3-1 to TRBJ2-6; 7 nucleotides align to TRBD1. V shed 5 bases, J shed 0 bases, and the junction held 10 bases outside the gene matches. Per the germline V gene, CDR1 is LGHDT and CDR2 is YNNKEL (reference sequence). This CDR3 spans 18 amino acids. CDR3 in DNA: TGTGCCAGCAGCTTCCGACAGGGCCTCCGCTCTGGGGCCAACGTCCTGACTTTC. Amino acids: CASSFRQGLRSGANVLTF.

This clonotype was seen more than once but under ten times. The V call is TRBV10-2, the J call TRBJ2-7; no definite D call. V was cut by 8 bases and J by 4 bases, with 18 bases left in between. This CDR3 has 14 residues. Germline CDR1 reads WSHSY; CDR2 reads SAAADI. The DNA for the CDR3 is TGCGCCAGCGGGTCCTCCCTCGGAGTGTACGAGCAGTACTTC. This gives the protein CASGSSLGVYEQYF.

The V call is TRBV14, the J call TRBJ2-3, with TRBD1 matching over 7 bases. With 3 bases clipped from V and 2 bases from J, the junction kept 8 bases outside the gene matches. Germline V gene sequence: CDR1 SGHDN, CDR2 FVKESK. CDR3 length: 16 amino acids. CDR3 nucleotides: TGTGCCAGCAGCCACCACAGGGGCTCTATCACAGATACGCAGTATTTT. Amino acids: CASSHHRGSITDTQYF.

At least ten counts were recorded for this clonotype. V usage is TRBV12-3 or TRBV12-4 and J usage is TRBJ1-1; D possibly corresponds to TRBD1 (5 bases). The germline V and J ends were trimmed by 3 bases and 4 bases, with 15 bases remaining between them. CDR3 size: 15 residues. CDR3 residues: CASSFGGSLGTEAFF. CDR3 sequence (DNA): TGTGCCAGCAGTTTCGGGGGGAGTCTGGGCACTGAAGCTTTCTTT.

This clonotype was counted a few times. V is TRBV7-9 and J is TRBJ2-5; D ambiguous. Germline-derived CDR1 and CDR2 are SEHNR and FQNEAQ (reference sequence). Between the trimmed V and J ends, which lost 1 base and 2 bases, there was a span of 14 bases. The CDR3 loop spans 16 amino acids. The CDR3 bases are TGTGCCAGCAGCTTAGTGTATAGACCAAGGCAAGAGACCCAGTACTTC. This gives the protein CASSLVYRPRQETQYF. The entire variable domain, with the rest obtained from reference TRBV7-9 and TRBJ2-5, is as follows: DTGVSQNPRHKITKRGQNVTFRCDPISEHNRLYWYRQTLGQGPEFLTYFQNEAQLEKSRLLSDRFSAERPKGSFSTLEIQRTEQGDSAMYLCASSLVYRPRQETQYFGPGTRLLVL.

The chain recombines TRBV9 with TRBJ2-1; TRBD2 matches 13 bases. Germline CDR1 is SGDLS and CDR2 is YYNGEE. The CDR3 has 17 residues. V trimming: 0 bases; J trimming: 7 bases; junction bases outside the gene matches: 7. The CDR3 DNA is TGTGCCAGCAGCGTAGGGACTAGCGGGAGAGGAAAGAATGAGCAGTTCTTC. This translates into CASSVGTSGRGKNEQFF.

This clonotype has a handful of counts. The V and J genes are TRBV28 and TRBJ1-1, with 11 bases aligning to TRBD1. V was clipped by 4 bases and J by 3 bases; unmatched bases: 1. This CDR3 contains 14 residues. Germline CDR1 MDHEN, CDR2 SYDVKM. CDR3 protein: CASSWGQGDTEAFF. The CDR3 DNA follows: TGTGCCAGCAGTTGGGGACAGGGGGACACTGAAGCTTTCTTT.

This clonotype was recorded only once. CDR3 DNA sequence: TGCAGTGCTATTGGGGGAGGGGGCAATGAGCAGTTCTTC. Translating it yields CSAIGGGGNEQFF. The rearrangement joins TRBV20-1 to TRBJ2-1; tentatively, D is TRBD2 (7 bases). The CDR3 consists of 13 residues. CDR1 DFQATT and CDR2 SNEGSKA come from the germline V gene (reference sequence). V was shortened by 4 bases and J by 6 bases, with 13 bases between the two germline ends.

This clonotype has a handful of counts. J is TRBJ1-2 and V is TRBV6-1; no definite D call. The V and J ends lost 6 bases and 2 bases respectively, with 16 bases between them. The germline CDR1 and CDR2 sequences are MNHNS and SASEGT. The CDR3 is made up of 15 amino acids. CDR3 sequence reads: CASRTGIATNYGYTF. The CDR3 DNA is TGTGCCAGCAGGACCGGGATTGCGACCAACTATGGCTACACCTTC.

This clonotype was recorded a few times. The chain employs TRBV10-3 and TRBJ2-3; 11 bases align to TRBD1. There are 15 residues in the CDR3. The germline CDR1 and CDR2 sequences are ENHRY and SYGVKD. V lost 6 bases to trimming and J lost 3 bases; unmatched junction nucleotides: 5. CDR3 in amino acids: CAIRAWDRGTDTQYF. CDR3 coding DNA: TGTGCCATCAGGGCCTGGGACAGGGGGACAGATACGCAGTATTTT.

V gene TRBV6-6 combines with J gene TRBJ2-7; D is possibly TRBD1 or TRBD2 (6 bases each). Germline CDR1 is MNHNY and CDR2 is SVGAGI (reference sequence). V dropped 6 bases and J dropped 6 bases, with 15 bases sitting between them. This CDR3 is built from 13 residues. The CDR3 coding sequence is TGTGCCAGCAGCTCCCCGGGGGCCAGCGAGCAGTACTTC. This gives the protein CASSSPGASEQYF.

The chain couples TRBV7-2 to TRBJ2-7; the D gene is possibly TRBD1 (5 bases). Trimming pared 6 bases from V and 6 bases from J, leaving 9 bases between. This CDR3 is 11 amino acids long. The germline CDR1 and CDR2 sequences are SGHTA and FQGNSA. The CDR3 bases are TGTGCCAGCAGTATCCAGGGCGAGCAGTACTTC. Translated: CASSIQGEQYF.